The clone carrying this T cell receptor (beta chain) has a handful of counts. The antigen is unknown. The data were taken from a study of vaccination and CD4 T cells after COVID-19. Documented treatment: approximately 9-day PBMC culture with coronavirus spike peptide pools or control peptides (ViraFEST assay). The CDR3 runs to 14 residues. V lost 1 base, J lost 8 bases, and 9 bases lay in between. Sequenced with the Oncomine TCR Beta short-read assay was DNA taken from cultured CD4+ T cells. TCRdb re-called the PCR reads with MiXCR, one entry per CDR3 protein. The sample includes about 15,000 distinct CDR3 sequences, approximately 60% of them seen just once.

This chain links TRBV12-3 or TRBV12-4 with TRBJ1-6; D is perhaps TRBD1 (5 bases). Sequencing was done on a sample of CD4+ T cells from blood, cultured in vitro. The sequence was obtained from a human donor who had recovered from COVID-19. Here the CDR3 reads CASSLGGSYSPLHF. The CDR3 DNA sequence: TGTGCCAGCAGTTTAGGGGGCAGTTATTCACCCCTCCACTTT.